This is a list of T cell receptor beta chains from one sample in a study of blood T cell repertoires in COVID-19. The assay was immunoSEQ multiplex PCR, and TCRdb's table has in-frame clones only and misses some. The table lists about 250,000 clones, under 90% of them singletons. Input material: PBMCs or T cells enriched from blood (not recorded which). The receptors here all came from a man aged 35 to 55 who had recovered from COVID-19. The CDR3 runs from the conserved cysteine through the conserved F or W. The order of the fields is V gene, D gene, J gene, clone size, CDR3 DNA, CDR3 protein. A D gene is named only where the DNA matches it firmly. The size of a clone is reported for some rows only, either as once, few or many, or as a class for expanded clones.

v_call: TRBV10-3; d_call: TRBD1; j_call: TRBJ1-5; clone_size: NA; cdr3_nt: TGTGCCGCGGGACAGGGGATGGACCAGCCCCAGCATTTT; cdr3_aa: CAAGQGMDQPQHF
v_call: TRBV20-1; d_call: NA; j_call: TRBJ1-1; clone_size: NA; cdr3_nt: TGCAGTGGGAAAGGGGGCACTGAAGCTTTCTTT; cdr3_aa: CSGKGGTEAFF
v_call: TRBV24-1; d_call: NA; j_call: TRBJ2-5; clone_size: NA; cdr3_nt: TGTGCCACCAGTGGGGCAGGAGGTCAAGAGACCCAGTACTTC; cdr3_aa: CATSGAGGQETQYF
v_call: TRBV2; d_call: TRBD1; j_call: TRBJ2-6; clone_size: NA; cdr3_nt: TGTGCCAGCAGTGATGACAGGGTAGCTGGGGCCAACGTCCTGACTTTC; cdr3_aa: CASSDDRVAGANVLTF
v_call: TRBV7-2; d_call: NA; j_call: TRBJ1-3; clone_size: NA; cdr3_nt: TGTGCCAGCAGCTTTCCTCTAGACTCTGGAAACACCATATATTTT; cdr3_aa: CASSFPLDSGNTIYF
v_call: TRBV5-5; d_call: NA; j_call: TRBJ1-3; clone_size: NA; cdr3_nt: TGTGCCAGCAGCTTGGCCAGGACAGACTCTGGAAACACCATATATTTT; cdr3_aa: CASSLARTDSGNTIYF
v_call: TRBV7-2; d_call: TRBD2; j_call: TRBJ2-1; clone_size: NA; cdr3_nt: TGTGCCAGCAGCTATAGGAGGGGACTAGCCCACCAACTCAATGAGCAGTTCTTC; cdr3_aa: CASSYRRGLAHQLNEQFF
v_call: TRBV7-9; d_call: NA; j_call: TRBJ1-2; clone_size: many; cdr3_nt: TGTGCCAGCAGCTTTCGTGATGGCTACACCTTC; cdr3_aa: CASSFRDGYTF
v_call: TRBV12-3/TRBV12-4; d_call: NA; j_call: TRBJ1-1; clone_size: few; cdr3_nt: TGTGCCAGCAGTTTCGGGATGAACACTGAAGCTTTCTTT; cdr3_aa: CASSFGMNTEAFF
v_call: TRBV30; d_call: TRBD2; j_call: TRBJ2-5; clone_size: NA; cdr3_nt: TGTGCCTGGAGTGTACGACGGGGGGAAGAGACCCAGTACTTC; cdr3_aa: CAWSVRRGEETQYF
v_call: TRBV19; d_call: NA; j_call: TRBJ1-5; clone_size: NA; cdr3_nt: TGTGCCAGTAGGGCAGGACAGATCCTAACCCAGCATTTT; cdr3_aa: CASRAGQILTQHF
v_call: TRBV5-1; d_call: TRBD1; j_call: TRBJ2-7; clone_size: NA; cdr3_nt: TGCGCCAGCAGACAACCGGGACAGGCCTACGAGCAGTACTTC; cdr3_aa: CASRQPGQAYEQYF
v_call: TRBV3-1/TRBV3-2; d_call: NA; j_call: TRBJ2-5; clone_size: NA; cdr3_nt: TGTGCCAGCAGCCAAGGAGCCACAGGCTCGGGCCAAGAGACCCAGTACTTC; cdr3_aa: CASSQGATGSGQETQYF
v_call: TRBV5-4; d_call: NA; j_call: TRBJ1-1; clone_size: few; cdr3_nt: TGTGCCAGCAGCCCATACTCGGGGGAAGCTTTCTTT; cdr3_aa: CASSPYSGEAFF
v_call: TRBV18; d_call: NA; j_call: TRBJ1-2; clone_size: NA; cdr3_nt: TGTGCCAGCTCACCGACTAGCAGGGAGGGCTATGGCTACACCTTC; cdr3_aa: CASSPTSREGYGYTF
v_call: TRBV2; d_call: NA; j_call: TRBJ2-1; clone_size: once; cdr3_nt: TGTGCCAGCAGCCGGCAGACAAGTGAGCAGTTCTTC; cdr3_aa: CASSRQTSEQFF
v_call: TRBV25-1; d_call: TRBD1; j_call: TRBJ2-1; clone_size: NA; cdr3_nt: TGTGCCAGCAGCAGGGGGCTTGAGCAGTTCTTC; cdr3_aa: CASSRGLEQFF
v_call: TRBV20-1; d_call: NA; j_call: TRBJ2-7; clone_size: NA; cdr3_nt: TGCAGTGCAGGGGTTTCCTACGAGCAGTACTTC; cdr3_aa: CSAGVSYEQYF
v_call: TRBV19; d_call: NA; j_call: TRBJ1-1; clone_size: NA; cdr3_nt: TGTGCCAGTACTAACCATGTAGGGGCGAACACTGAAGCTTTCTTT; cdr3_aa: CASTNHVGANTEAFF
v_call: TRBV5-5; d_call: NA; j_call: TRBJ1-2; clone_size: NA; cdr3_nt: TGTGCCAGCAGCTTGAACAACTTGGGGACAACTAACTATGGCTACACCTTC; cdr3_aa: CASSLNNLGTTNYGYTF
v_call: TRBV28; d_call: TRBD1; j_call: TRBJ1-1; clone_size: NA; cdr3_nt: TGTGCCAGCAGTACAGGGGGGACTGAAGCTTTCTTT; cdr3_aa: CASSTGGTEAFF
v_call: TRBV11-2; d_call: NA; j_call: TRBJ1-5; clone_size: NA; cdr3_nt: TGTGCCAGCAGCTGGGGGGATGGCAGCCCTAGTCAGCCCCAGCATTTT; cdr3_aa: CASSWGDGSPSQPQHF
v_call: TRBV3-1/TRBV3-2; d_call: TRBD2; j_call: TRBJ2-2; clone_size: NA; cdr3_nt: TGTGCCAGCAGTCGAACTAGCGGGAGTATCGGGGAGCTGTTTTTT; cdr3_aa: CASSRTSGSIGELFF
v_call: TRBV3-1/TRBV3-2; d_call: NA; j_call: TRBJ1-1; clone_size: NA; cdr3_nt: TGTGCCAGCAGCCAAGACGGGGGGAACACTGAAGCTTTCTTT; cdr3_aa: CASSQDGGNTEAFF